The 16 T cell receptor beta chains given below trace back to one sample, sequenced in a study of Ad26.COV2.S vaccination and SARS-CoV-2 variants. Generated by immunoSEQ multiplex PCR, the TCRdb table keeps only in-frame clones and is missing some. The sample yields about 250,000 clones, around 87% seen once. Treatment reported: some 20 received Ad26.COV2.S at low or high dose, single or two shots; 5 received placebo; per-sample allocation not given. Collection of the samples took place on day 63 after the first injection of vaccine or placebo. Material: peripheral blood, obtained in a trial of Ad26.COV2.S vaccine versus placebo. The receptors were gathered from a person aged 18 to 59 who received the Ad26.COV2.S COVID-19 vaccine or a placebo.

The chain's CDR3 is CASSPQTVSSTDTQYF. In DNA form, the CDR3 reads TGTGCCAGCAGTCCACAGACAGTTTCTAGCACAGATACGCAGTATTTT. The rearrangement links TRBV28 to TRBJ2-3; a possible D gene is TRBD1 (5 bases). The CDR3 is made up of 16 amino acids. The germline V and J ends were trimmed by 5 bases and 0 bases, with 15 bases remaining between them. Per the germline V gene, CDR1 is MDHEN and CDR2 is SYDVKM.

Regarding this clone: Other DNA sequences in the sample encode the same CDR3. This chain joins TRBV20-1 and TRBJ2-7, with D hard to call. CDR1 and CDR2 from the germline V gene are DFQATT and SNEGSKA (reference sequence). The CDR3 extends over 11 amino acids. V gave up 3 bases and J gave up 2 bases, with 5 bases separating them. The CDR3 sequence is CSARDTYEQYF. The CDR3 coding sequence is TGCAGTGCTAGGGATACCTACGAGCAGTACTTC.

V and J are TRBV5-1 and TRBJ1-4; 8 bases match TRBD1. From germline, CDR1 is SGHRS and CDR2 YFSETQ. The length of the CDR3 is 17 residues. Germline trimming cut 0 bases from V and 6 bases from J; bases unmatched to any gene: 10. DNA for the CDR3: TGCGCCAGCAGCTTGGGGTATACTTGGGACAGGCATGAAAAACTGTTTTTT. This gives the protein CASSLGYTWDRHEKLFF.

This clone was detected only once. Written as DNA, the CDR3 is TGTGCCAGCACCAAATACACGGGGAAACTGTTTTTT. As protein: CASTKYTGKLFF. V usage is TRBV7-8 and J usage is TRBJ1-4; the D is unclear. CDR1 is SGHVS and CDR2 is FQNEAQ in the germline V gene. The CDR3 contains 12 residues. Trimming stripped 7 bases from V and 11 bases from J, with 14 bases between.

This clone was detected only once. The chain joins TRBV30 to TRBJ2-5, with D possibly matching TRBD1 (5 bases). This CDR3 has 13 amino acids. Germline assignment: CDR1 GTSNPN and CDR2 SVGIG (reference sequence). Deletions cut 3 bases from V and 3 bases from J, with 11 bases between. The CDR3 coding sequence is TGTGCCTGGAGCAAAGGGGTAGAAGAGACCCAGTACTTC. Protein product: CAWSKGVEETQYF.

V is TRBV19 and J is TRBJ2-1; 10 bases line up with TRBD2. CDR3 length equals 14 residues. The germline V gene encodes CDR1 LNHDA and CDR2 SQIVND (reference sequence). V was pared by 7 bases and J by 5 bases, with 5 bases of the junction left unmatched. The CDR3: CASTSGRVDNEQFF. In DNA form, the CDR3 reads TGTGCCAGTACTAGCGGGAGAGTCGACAATGAGCAGTTCTTC.

This chain links TRBV5-1 with TRBJ2-2, with 11 positions matching TRBD2. The CDR3 sequence is 20 residues long. Germline trimming cut 0 bases from V and 5 bases from J; bases unmatched to any gene: 15. Germline loops: CDR1 SGHRS, CDR2 YFSETQ. CDR3 protein: CASSLEASGRTMRVTGELFF. The CDR3 DNA is TGCGCCAGCAGCTTGGAGGCTAGCGGGAGGACGATGAGGGTTACCGGGGAGCTGTTTTTT.

The chain combines TRBV27 with TRBJ2-7; the D gene could be TRBD1 or TRBD2 (6 bases each). V gave up 2 bases and J gave up 5 bases, with 10 bases separating them. CDR3 size: 13 residues. The germline CDR1 and CDR2 sequences are MNHEY and SMNVEV (reference sequence). CDR3 loop: CASSLKGGHEQYF. CDR3 nucleotides: TGTGCCAGCAGTTTAAAGGGGGGCCACGAGCAGTACTTC.

V and J are TRBV28 and TRBJ1-2, with a tentative D call TRBD1 (5 bases). Trimming took off 4 bases at V and 3 bases at J, with 12 bases between the two ends. CDR1 is MDHEN, CDR2 SYDVKM, per germline. This CDR3 contains 14 residues. The CDR3 loop is CASSSPGGDYGYTF. DNA of the CDR3: TGTGCCAGCAGTTCGCCCGGGGGGGACTATGGCTACACCTTC.

In this sample, this clone turned up once. The gene calls are TRBV29-1 and TRBJ2-3, with a weak D call TRBD2 (6 bases). V lost 8 bases and J lost 1, with 16 bases in between. The CDR3 totals 14 residues. Per the germline V gene, CDR1 is SQVTM and CDR2 is ANQGSEA. CDR3 nucleotide sequence: TGCAGCTCTCAACGGGCTAGCGGCACAGATACGCAGTATTTT. Translated, it gives CSSQRASGTDTQYF.

The chain employs TRBV11-2 and TRBJ1-2; a possible D gene is TRBD1 (6 bases). From germline, CDR1 is SGHAT and CDR2 FQNNGV. Trimming took off 1 base at V and 0 bases at J, with 12 bases between the two ends. The CDR3 is 16 amino acids. The CDR3 DNA sequence: TGTGCCAGCAGCTTAGCCGGGGGCCGAGCTAACTATGGCTACACCTTC. It is translated as CASSLAGGRANYGYTF.

The genes are TRBV7-9 and TRBJ1-1; 7 bases match TRBD1. After removal of 1 base from V and 0 bases from J, the junction contained 5 bases not matched to a gene. The CDR3 is 16 amino acids. The germline CDR1 and CDR2 sequences are SEHNR and FQNEAQ (reference sequence). The CDR3 region is CASSLERGPMNTEAFF. The CDR3 DNA reads as TGTGCCAGCAGCTTAGAAAGGGGGCCGATGAACACTGAAGCTTTCTTT.

V gene TRBV18 combines with J gene TRBJ2-7; no clear D gene. The CDR3 is made up of 14 amino acids. Germline V CDR1 and CDR2: KGHSH, LQKENI. Trimming stripped 5 bases from V and 7 bases from J, with 18 bases between. CDR3 protein: CASSGRPGLEEQYF. DNA of the CDR3: TGTGCCAGCTCAGGAAGACCCGGCTTAGAGGAGCAGTACTTC.

The chain is built from TRBV2 and TRBJ2-6, with TRBD2 matching over 7 bases. This CDR3 region has 15 residues. Per germline, CDR1 SNHLY and CDR2 FYNNEI. V shed 6 bases, J shed 4 bases, and the junction held 6 bases outside the gene matches. The CDR3 nucleotides are TGTGCCAGCAGGTTACTAGCGTCCGGGGCCAACGTCCTGACTTTC. This encodes CASRLLASGANVLTF.

The V gene is TRBV3-1 (or the pseudogene TRBV3-2), the J gene TRBJ2-7; TRBD1 matches at 7 bases. The V gene end was trimmed by 1 base and the J gene end by 3 bases; junction bases not matched to a gene: 3. The CDR3 covers 14 residues. Germline V lookup: CDR1 LGHDT, CDR2 YNNKEL (reference sequence). CDR3 in DNA: TGTGCCAGCAGCCAAGCCGGACAGGTCTACGAGCAGTACTTC. It codes for CASSQAGQVYEQYF.

The CDR3 loop reads CASSLTTGGNSPLHF. The DNA for the CDR3 is TGTGCCAGCAGCCTGACTACAGGGGGGAATTCACCCCTCCACTTT. J is TRBJ1-6 and V is TRBV5-4; 8 bases are shared with TRBD1. The CDR3 totals 15 residues. Per germline, CDR1 SGHNT and CDR2 YYREEE (reference sequence). The V gene end was trimmed by 4 bases and the J gene end by 7 bases; junction bases not matched to a gene: 7.